This paragraph reports one T cell receptor (beta chain). What it binds is unknown. The CDR3 loop spans 15 amino acids. Germline CDR1 reads SGDLS; CDR2 reads YYNGEE. Trimming removed 2 bases from V and 0 bases from J, with 11 bases in between. The method was immunoSEQ multiplex PCR; TCRdb's version includes in-frame clones alone and lacks a portion of them. The table lists fewer than 100,000 clones, over 85% of them singletons. This specimen belongs to a study of siplizumab effects on memory and regulatory T cells. The study, taken as a whole, reports: Few alloreactive clones mapped to unstimulated subsets. Roughly 75-95% of proliferating clones (CD4+ or CD8+) could not be assigned a naive or memory phenotype. Naive T cells looked more diverse than memory cells, and they looked like major contributors to the alloresponse.

Source material: non-Treg CD4+ T cells sorted from blood. The rearrangement joins TRBV9 to TRBJ1-1, with a possible D match to TRBD1 (5 bases). The receptor was derived from a human donor in good health. In DNA, the CDR3 is TGTGCCAGCAGCGTGAGTCAGGGTATGAACACTGAAGCTTTCTTT. It codes for CASSVSQGMNTEAFF.